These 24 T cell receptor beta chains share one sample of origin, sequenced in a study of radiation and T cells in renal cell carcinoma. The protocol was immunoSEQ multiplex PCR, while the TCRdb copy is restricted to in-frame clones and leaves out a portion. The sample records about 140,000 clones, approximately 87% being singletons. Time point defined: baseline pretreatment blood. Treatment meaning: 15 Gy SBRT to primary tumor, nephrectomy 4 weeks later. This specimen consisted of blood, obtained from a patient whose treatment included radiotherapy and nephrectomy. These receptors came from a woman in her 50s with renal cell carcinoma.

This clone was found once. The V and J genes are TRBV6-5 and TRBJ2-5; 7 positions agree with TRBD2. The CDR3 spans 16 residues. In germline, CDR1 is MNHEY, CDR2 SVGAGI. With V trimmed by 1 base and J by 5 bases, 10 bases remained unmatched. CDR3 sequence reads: CASSYWPSGGLETQYF. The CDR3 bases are TGTGCCAGCAGTTACTGGCCTAGCGGTGGACTGGAGACCCAGTACTTC.

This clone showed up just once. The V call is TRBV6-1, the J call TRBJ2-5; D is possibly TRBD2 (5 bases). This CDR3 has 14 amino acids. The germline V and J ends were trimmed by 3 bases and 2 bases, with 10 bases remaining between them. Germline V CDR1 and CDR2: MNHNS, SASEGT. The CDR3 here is CASSDVGDQETQYF. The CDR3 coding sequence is TGTGCCAGCAGTGACGTCGGGGATCAAGAGACCCAGTACTTC.

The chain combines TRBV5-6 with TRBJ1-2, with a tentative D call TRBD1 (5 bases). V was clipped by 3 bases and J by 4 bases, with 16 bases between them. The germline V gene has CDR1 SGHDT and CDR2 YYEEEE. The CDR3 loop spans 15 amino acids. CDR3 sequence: CASSSGGGLLYGYTF. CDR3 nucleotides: TGTGCCAGCAGCTCCGGGGGTGGACTCCTCTATGGCTACACCTTC.

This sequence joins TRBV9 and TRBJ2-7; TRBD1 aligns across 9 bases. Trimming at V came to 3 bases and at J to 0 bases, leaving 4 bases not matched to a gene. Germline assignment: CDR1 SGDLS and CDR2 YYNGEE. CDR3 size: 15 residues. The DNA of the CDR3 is TGTGCCAGCAGCGGGGGGACAGGGAGCTCCTACGAGCAGTACTTC. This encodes CASSGGTGSSYEQYF.

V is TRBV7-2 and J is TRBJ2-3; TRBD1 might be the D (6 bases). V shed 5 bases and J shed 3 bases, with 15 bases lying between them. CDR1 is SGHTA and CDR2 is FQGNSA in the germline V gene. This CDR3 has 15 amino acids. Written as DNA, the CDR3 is TGTGCCAGCAGCCCAGGACAGTACCGAACAGATACGCAGTATTTT. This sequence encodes CASSPGQYRTDTQYF.

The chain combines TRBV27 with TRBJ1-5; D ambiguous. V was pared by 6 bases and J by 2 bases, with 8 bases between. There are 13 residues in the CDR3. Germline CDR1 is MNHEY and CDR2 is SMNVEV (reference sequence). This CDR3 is CASRRVRNQPQHF. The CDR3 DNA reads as TGTGCCAGCAGAAGGGTTCGCAATCAGCCCCAGCATTTT.

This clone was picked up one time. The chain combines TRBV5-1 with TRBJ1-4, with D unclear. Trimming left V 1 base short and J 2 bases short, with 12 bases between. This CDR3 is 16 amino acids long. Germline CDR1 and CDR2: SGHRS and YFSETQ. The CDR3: CASSLTAPGTNEKLFF. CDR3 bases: TGCGCCAGCAGCTTGACCGCCCCGGGGACTAATGAAAAACTGTTTTTT.

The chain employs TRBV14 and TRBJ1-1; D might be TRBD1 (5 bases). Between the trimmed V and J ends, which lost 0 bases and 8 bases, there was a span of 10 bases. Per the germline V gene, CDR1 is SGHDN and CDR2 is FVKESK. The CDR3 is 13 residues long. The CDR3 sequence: CASSQDRGGEAFF. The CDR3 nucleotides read TGTGCCAGCAGCCAAGATAGGGGAGGGGAAGCTTTCTTT.

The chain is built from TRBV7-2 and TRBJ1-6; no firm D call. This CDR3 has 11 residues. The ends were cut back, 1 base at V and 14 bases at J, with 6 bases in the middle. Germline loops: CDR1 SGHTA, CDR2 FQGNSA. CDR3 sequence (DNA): TGTGCCAGCAGCTTAGTAGATACCCTCCACTTT. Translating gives CASSLVDTLHF.

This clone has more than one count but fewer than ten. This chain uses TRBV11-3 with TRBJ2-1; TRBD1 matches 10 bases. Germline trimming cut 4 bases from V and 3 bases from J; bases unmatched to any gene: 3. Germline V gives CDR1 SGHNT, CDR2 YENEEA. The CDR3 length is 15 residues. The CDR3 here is CASSYGQGGYNEQFF. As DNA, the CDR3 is TGTGCCAGCAGCTACGGACAGGGGGGCTACAATGAGCAGTTCTTC.

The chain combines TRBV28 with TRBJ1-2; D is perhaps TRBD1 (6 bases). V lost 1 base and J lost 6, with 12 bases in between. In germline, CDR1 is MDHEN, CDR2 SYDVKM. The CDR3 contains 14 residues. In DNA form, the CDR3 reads TGTGCCAGCAGTTTATACTCAGGGGATGATGGCTACACCTTC. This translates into CASSLYSGDDGYTF.

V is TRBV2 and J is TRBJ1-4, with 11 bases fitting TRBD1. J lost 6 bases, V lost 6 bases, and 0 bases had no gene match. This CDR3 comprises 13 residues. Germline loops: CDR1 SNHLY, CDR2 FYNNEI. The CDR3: CASRGQGDEKLFF. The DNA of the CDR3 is TGTGCCAGCAGGGGACAGGGGGATGAAAAACTGTTTTTT.

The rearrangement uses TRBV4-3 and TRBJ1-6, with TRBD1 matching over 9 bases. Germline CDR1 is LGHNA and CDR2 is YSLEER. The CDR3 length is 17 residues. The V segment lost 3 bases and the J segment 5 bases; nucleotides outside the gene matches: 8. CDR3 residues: CASSHGGTGLDNSPLHF. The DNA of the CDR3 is TGCGCCAGCAGCCATGGTGGGACAGGGTTGGATAATTCACCCCTCCACTTT.

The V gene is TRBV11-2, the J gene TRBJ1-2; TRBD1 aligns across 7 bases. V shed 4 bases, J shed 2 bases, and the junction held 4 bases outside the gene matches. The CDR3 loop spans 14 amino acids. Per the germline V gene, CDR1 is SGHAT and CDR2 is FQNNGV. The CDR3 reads CASSSDRVNYGYTF. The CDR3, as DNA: TGTGCCAGCAGCTCAGACAGGGTGAACTATGGCTACACCTTC. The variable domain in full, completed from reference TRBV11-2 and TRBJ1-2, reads EAGVAQSPRYKIIEKRQSVAFWCNPISGHATLYWYQQILGQGPKLLIQFQNNGVVDDSQLPKDRFSAERLKGVDSTLKIQPAKLEDSAVYLCASSSDRVNYGYTFGSGTRLTVV.

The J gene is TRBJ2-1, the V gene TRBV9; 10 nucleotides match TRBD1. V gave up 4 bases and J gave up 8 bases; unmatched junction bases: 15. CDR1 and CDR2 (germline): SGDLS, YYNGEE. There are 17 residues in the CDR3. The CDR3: CASSIRQGALSRDEQFF. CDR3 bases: TGTGCCAGCAGCATACGACAGGGGGCATTGTCTCGGGATGAGCAGTTCTTC.

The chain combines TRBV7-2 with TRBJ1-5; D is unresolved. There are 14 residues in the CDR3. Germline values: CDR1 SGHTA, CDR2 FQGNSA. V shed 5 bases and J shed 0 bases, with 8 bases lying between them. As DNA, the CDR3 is TGTGCCAGCAGCACCTCTGGTAGCAATCAGCCCCAGCATTTT. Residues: CASSTSGSNQPQHF.

The CDR3 spells CAWRQGAAGNTIYF. The CDR3 bases are TGTGCCTGGAGACAGGGGGCGGCTGGAAACACCATATATTTT. The V call is TRBV30, the J call TRBJ1-3; the match to TRBD1 covers 9 bases. The germline CDR1 and CDR2 sequences are GTSNPN and SVGIG (reference sequence). This CDR3 comprises 14 residues. V shed 3 bases and J 2 bases; nucleotides not matched to a gene: 2.

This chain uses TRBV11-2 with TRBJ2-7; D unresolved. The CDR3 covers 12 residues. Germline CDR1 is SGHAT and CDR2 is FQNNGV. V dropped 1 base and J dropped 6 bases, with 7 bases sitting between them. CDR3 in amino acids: CASSLGLSEQYF. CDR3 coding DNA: TGTGCCAGCAGCTTAGGCCTCAGCGAGCAGTACTTC.

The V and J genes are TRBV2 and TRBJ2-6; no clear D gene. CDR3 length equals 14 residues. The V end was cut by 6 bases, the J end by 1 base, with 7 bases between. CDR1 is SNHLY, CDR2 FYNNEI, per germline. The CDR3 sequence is CASRRLSGANVLTF. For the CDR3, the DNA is TGTGCCAGCAGGCGGTTATCTGGGGCCAACGTCCTGACTTTC.

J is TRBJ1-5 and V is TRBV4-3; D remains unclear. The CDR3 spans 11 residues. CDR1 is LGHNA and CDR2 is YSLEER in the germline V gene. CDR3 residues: CVPRRNQPQHF. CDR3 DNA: TGCGTACCGCGGCGCAATCAGCCCCAGCATTTT.

The CDR3 protein is CASSSPGPYEQYF. DNA of the CDR3: TGTGCCAGCAGTTCTCCGGGGCCCTACGAGCAGTACTTC. The rearrangement links TRBV28 to TRBJ2-7; perhaps D is TRBD1 or TRBD2 (5 bases each). Germline CDR1 reads MDHEN; CDR2 reads SYDVKM. This CDR3 has 13 residues. Trimming removed 4 bases at V and 2 bases at J, with 9 bases between.

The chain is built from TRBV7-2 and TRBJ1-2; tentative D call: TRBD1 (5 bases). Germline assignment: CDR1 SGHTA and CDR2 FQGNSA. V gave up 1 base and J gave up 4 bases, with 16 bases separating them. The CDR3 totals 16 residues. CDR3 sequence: CASSLDRSSGAYGYTF. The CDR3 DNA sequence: TGTGCCAGCAGCTTAGATCGGAGCAGCGGGGCCTATGGCTACACCTTC.

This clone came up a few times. In DNA, the CDR3 is TGCGCCAGCAATTATGGGGGGACCAATGAAAAACTGTTTTTT. It is translated as CASNYGGTNEKLFF. The chain employs TRBV5-1 and TRBJ1-4; weak D call: TRBD1 (5 bases). V was cut by 6 bases and J by 5 bases, with 14 bases left in between. The CDR3 has 14 residues. CDR1 SGHRS and CDR2 YFSETQ come from the germline V gene.

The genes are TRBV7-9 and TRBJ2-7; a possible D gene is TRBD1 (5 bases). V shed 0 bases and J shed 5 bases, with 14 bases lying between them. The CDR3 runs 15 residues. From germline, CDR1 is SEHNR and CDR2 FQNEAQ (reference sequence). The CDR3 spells CASSLAAAGPNEQYF. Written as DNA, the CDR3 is TGTGCCAGCAGCTTAGCGGCGGCAGGGCCCAACGAGCAGTACTTC.